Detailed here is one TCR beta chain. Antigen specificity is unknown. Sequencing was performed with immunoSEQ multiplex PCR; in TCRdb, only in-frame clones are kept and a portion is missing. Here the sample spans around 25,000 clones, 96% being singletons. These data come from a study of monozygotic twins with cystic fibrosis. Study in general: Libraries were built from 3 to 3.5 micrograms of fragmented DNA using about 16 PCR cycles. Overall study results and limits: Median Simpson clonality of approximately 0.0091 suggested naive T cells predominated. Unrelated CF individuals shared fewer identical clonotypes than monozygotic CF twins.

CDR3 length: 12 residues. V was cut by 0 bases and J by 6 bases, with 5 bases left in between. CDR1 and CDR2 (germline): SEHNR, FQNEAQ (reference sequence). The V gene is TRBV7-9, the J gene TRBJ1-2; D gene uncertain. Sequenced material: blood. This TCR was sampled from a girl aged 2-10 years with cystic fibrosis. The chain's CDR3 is CASSLAGHGYTF. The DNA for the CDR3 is TGTGCCAGCAGCTTAGCCGGGCATGGCTACACCTTC.